This TCR beta chain was sequenced for a study of shared clonotypes between healthy human individuals. Study outcomes and limitations: Apart from blood, nothing was sampled; tissue repertoires likely differ.

Clones were read by immunoSEQ multiplex PCR, and TCRdb kept only the in-frame ones, dropping some. The sample holds millions of clones; 85% to 95% are singletons and the top ten take 0.39%. A note on this clone: Its cognate antigen is unknown.

Germline CDR1 reads MGHRA; CDR2 reads YSYEKL. The CDR3 length is 16 residues. Trimming shortened V by 0 bases and J by 0 bases, and 9 bases separated the two germline ends. Specimen: naive CD4+ T cells from PBMCs. The subset was: CD45RA+ positively selected. V gene TRBV4-1 combines with J gene TRBJ1-3; D is uncertain. The receptor's source is a man younger than 35 in good health. Some clones in this sample may be carry-over from other donors' samples. The CDR3 reads CASSQDPLSSGNTIYF. CDR3 sequence (DNA): TGCGCCAGCAGCCAAGATCCCCTTAGCTCTGGAAACACCATATATTTT.